This T cell receptor (beta chain) was observed in a study of T cell responses to AZD1222 COVID-19 vaccine. Overall study: Doses given second, at about 4 or about 12 weeks, were pooled.

This clone occurred once. What it binds is not known. Trimming took 6 bases from V and 6 from J, leaving 14 bases between them. This CDR3 has 13 amino acids. Looked up from germline, CDR1 is SGHAT and CDR2 is FQNNGV. Study results and caveats: Most donors were white British and more were female, and clonal diversity was possibly underestimated. All repertoire sampling was performed exclusively after the peak T cell response. Dominant CD4 TCR responses targeted spike regions 160-218 and 743-854.

The assay was immunoSEQ multiplex PCR, and TCRdb's table has in-frame clones only and misses some. Altogether over 130,000 clones are present, around 95% being singletons, with the ten largest covering roughly 1.3%. This chain uses TRBV11-2 with TRBJ1-2; maybe TRBD1 (5 bases). This TCR derives from an adult in good health. The material was peripheral blood, obtained on day 0 of AZD1222 vaccination. This CDR3 reads CASSRGIRDGYTF. In DNA form, the CDR3 reads TGTGCCAGCAGTCGGGGCATTCGAGATGGCTACACCTTC.